Below, 13 T cell receptor beta chains from the same sample are listed, as sequenced in a study of identical twins. One entry per CDR3 protein, called by TCRdb with MiXCR from the 5' RACE reads. The table records under 1 million distinct CDR3 sequences, roughly an eighth of them present only once. This sample also belongs to another study, concerning yellow fever vaccine responses in identical twins.

The specimen sequenced was PBMCs. The receptors shown here come from a woman aged 18-35 years in good health.

The rearrangement uses TRBV21-1 and TRBJ1-2; TRBD1, as called in the table, went unchecked against the DNA. TRBV21-1 is an annotated pseudogene. The CDR3 sequence is 14 residues long. CDR3 bases: TGTGCCAGCAGCAAAGTAGGGGCATTACGCGGCTACACCTTC. Protein: CASSKVGALRGYTF.

There are a few counts of this clonotype. The V call is TRBV7-8, the J call TRBJ2-5, with D unclear. The V end was cut by 1 base, the J end by 0 bases, with 12 bases between. Looked up from germline, CDR1 is SGHVS and CDR2 is FQNEAQ. The CDR3 length is 16 residues. CDR3 nucleotides: TGTGCCAGCAGCTTAGTTGTTGGGCCTAACCAAGAGACCCAGTACTTC. This encodes CASSLVVGPNQETQYF.

This clonotype turned up a few times. The chain links TRBV20-1 to TRBJ2-2, with D perhaps TRBD1 (5 bases). V lost 3 bases and J 3 bases, leaving 20 bases between the germline ends. CDR1 is DFQATT and CDR2 is SNEGSKA in the germline V gene (reference sequence). The CDR3 totals 17 residues. CDR3 region: CSARDLVVQGDTGELFF. CDR3 DNA: TGCAGTGCTAGGGATCTAGTGGTTCAGGGCGACACCGGGGAGCTGTTTTTT.

The chain carries TRBV6-5 and TRBJ2-7; 7 bases are a match to TRBD2. V was clipped by 2 bases and J by 3 bases; unmatched bases: 7. From germline, CDR1 is MNHEY and CDR2 SVGAGI. The CDR3 spans 15 residues. The chain's CDR3 is CASSYGGGSGYEQYF. The CDR3 DNA sequence: TGTGCCAGCAGTTACGGGGGGGGGAGCGGCTACGAGCAGTACTTC.

This rearrangement joins TRBV7-8 to TRBJ1-1; D not certain. The CDR3 runs 15 residues. Germline V lookup: CDR1 SGHVS, CDR2 FQNEAQ. V lost 0 bases, J lost 6 bases, and 14 bases lay in between. In nucleotides, the CDR3 is TGTGCCAGCAGCTTAGCGTCAGCCGTTGTGGCTGAAGCTTTCTTT. Translation gives CASSLASAVVAEAFF.

This clonotype was counted a few times. V gene TRBV5-1 combines with J gene TRBJ2-1, with 11 bases identical to TRBD2. This CDR3 region has 16 residues. Germline loops: CDR1 SGHRS, CDR2 YFSETQ. Trimming removed 1 base from V and 12 bases from J; junction bases left unmatched: 12. The DNA of the CDR3 is TGCGCCAGCAGCTTGTTATTACTAGCGGGAGAGGAGGGGCAGTTCTTC. Amino acids: CASSLLLLAGEEGQFF.

The V call is TRBV3-1, the J call TRBJ2-2; TRBD2 matches 12 bases. This CDR3 comprises 19 residues. CDR1 is LGHDT and CDR2 is YNNKEL in the germline V gene (reference sequence). The V and J ends lost 0 bases and 5 bases, in that order; junction bases with no gene match: 10. The DNA of the CDR3 is TGTGCCAGCAGCCAAGACGGCGGACTAGCGGGGTTTCGGACCGGGGAGCTGTTTTTT. Protein product: CASSQDGGLAGFRTGELFF.

The chain couples TRBV2 to TRBJ2-5, with TRBD2 matching 7 bases. The germline V gene has CDR1 SNHLY and CDR2 FYNNEI. V trimming: 3 bases; J trimming: 4 bases; junction bases outside the gene matches: 8. There are 15 residues in the CDR3. This CDR3 reads CASSDGGSRGETQYF. In DNA, the CDR3 is TGTGCCAGCAGTGATGGCGGGAGCCGAGGAGAGACCCAGTACTTC.

The chain links TRBV6-1 to TRBJ2-1; no firm D call. Germline V CDR1 and CDR2: MNHNS, SASEGT. This CDR3 has 13 residues. V lost 6 bases and J lost 7, with 13 bases in between. The CDR3 here is CASRSEGFNEQFF. The CDR3 region has the DNA TGTGCCAGCAGGAGTGAAGGGTTTAATGAGCAGTTCTTC.

This chain joins TRBV11-1 and TRBJ2-7; the D call may be TRBD1 or TRBD2 (6 bases each). Trimming took off 5 bases at V and 2 bases at J, with 25 bases between the two ends. Germline V gene data show CDR1 as SGHAT and CDR2 as FQDESV (reference sequence). This CDR3 contains 18 residues. This chain's CDR3 is CASSTPRGPDGTPYEQYF. CDR3 bases: TGTGCCAGCAGCACCCCCCGGGGGCCGGATGGGACCCCCTACGAGCAGTACTTC.

The rearrangement uses TRBV4-1 and TRBJ2-7; TRBD1 matches 8 bases. This CDR3 contains 14 residues. The V segment lost 4 bases and the J segment 6 bases; nucleotides outside the gene matches: 8. Germline CDR1 is MGHRA and CDR2 is YSYEKL. The CDR3 region has the DNA TGCGCCAGCAGCCGTTTTGCAGGGACAGGCGAGCAGTACGTC. Translating it yields CASSRFAGTGEQYV.

This clonotype was seen more than once but under ten times. The CDR3 DNA reads TGTGCCAGCAGTGTACCAGGACAAATTAGCAATCAGCCCCAGCATTTT. It translates to CASSVPGQISNQPQHF. The V and J genes are TRBV28 and TRBJ1-5, with D possibly matching TRBD1 (5 bases). Per germline, CDR1 MDHEN and CDR2 SYDVKM. The CDR3 has 16 residues. Trimming left V 5 bases short and J 0 bases short, with 14 bases between.

This clonotype was detected many times. The V gene is TRBV7-2, the J gene TRBJ2-7; no clear D gene. The V gene lost 3 bases and the J gene lost 6 bases, with 9 bases spanning the gap. CDR3 size: 12 residues. The germline V gene encodes CDR1 SGHTA and CDR2 FQGNSA. The CDR3: CASSFSGTEQYF. CDR3 nucleotide sequence: TGTGCCAGCAGCTTCTCCGGAACCGAGCAGTACTTC.